This T cell receptor beta chain was documented in a study of blood T cell repertoires in COVID-19 (dated by TCRdb to the early 2020s). With regard to the full study: Samples covering the acute and convalescent phases of COVID-19 were provided by collaborators in the United States, Italy and Spain. Where available, HLA class I and class II types were taken from metadata supplied by the sample provider and were not determined by assay-based typing. The sample metadata nearly always contained a de-identified subject ID, COVID-19 status, age in years and sex. A freely available public database, intended as a resource for researchers studying the immune response to SARS-CoV-2, is where the repertoires were released. The prospective study material was composed of cDNA or gDNA derived from T cells, B-cell-depleted T cells, or PBMCs. The samples were drawn from the first 160 participants of the ongoing ImmuneRACE study and from roughly 1,300 subjects provided by 6 global collaborators. Subjects who had been exposed to COVID-19, were actively infected with it, or had recovered from it provided the deeply sampled blood TCRbeta repertoires that made up the dataset.

In regard to this clone: What this receptor recognizes is not known. Base qualities are not provided; no much larger clone lies one nucleotide away.

Whole blood was collected in K2EDTA tubes by collaborating institutions according to the institutions' own protocols. For TCRbeta analysis, collaborators shipped samples in one of three forms: frozen whole blood, isolated PBMCs, or DNA extracted from either of those sample types. Points the paper makes about the study in general: The amount of clinical and demographic metadata varied by source and participant and was provided uncurated.

The cysteine opens and the phenylalanine closes a CDR3 of 14 amino acids. The sequence is cut down to CDR3 DNA, 42 bases in frame from base 1. At the junction V is shortened by 1 base and J by 0 bases, with 5 bases in between. The germline V gene (reference sequence) provides CDR1 WNHNN and CDR2 SYGVQD. The immunoSEQ Assay, a bias-controlled multiplex PCR, was used to amplify TCRbeta CDR3 regions from genomic DNA. From the authors' description of their analysis: The number of nucleated cells in each sample was estimated from the amplification of reference gene primers within the assay. To quantify the absolute abundance of each unique TCRbeta CDR3 rearrangement, sequence reads were collapsed and filtered. For each sample, productive Simpson clonality was calculated as the square root of Simpson's diversity index over productive rearrangements. TCRdb provides this immuneACCESS table in a form limited to in-frame rearrangements. Some clones are lacking; in checked studies, under half of them reflect an unresolved V gene, and why the rest are absent is not known. V and J calls and clone size are copied from that table; D and trimming were computed from the DNA. Recorded for this sample are about 190,000 clones; about 89% of them occurred a single time. The ten most abundant clones make up around 6.6% of the sample.

This clonotype originated in a man aged 35 to 55 with acute or convalescent COVID-19. Recombination linked TRBV10-1 to TRBJ2-3; TRBD2 is a weak D gene call, 5 bases matching. Sequencing was performed on peripheral blood. The bases read TGCGCCAGCAGTGAGTGGACTAGCACAGATACGCAGTATTTT. Its translation reads: CASSEWTSTDTQYF.